One and the same sample provided the 13 T cell receptor beta chains below, sequenced in a study of vaccination effects on CD4 cells after COVID-19. No cognate antigen is known for these TCRs. Sequencing was performed with immunoSEQ multiplex PCR; in TCRdb, only in-frame clones are kept and a portion is missing. Of more than 40,000 clones detected, 65% to 80% appear once; the ten largest clones hold 2.9%. ViraFEST assay sequencing came after antigen-specific CD4+ T cells were expanded with viral peptide pools. Having been cultured for about 10 days, the cells underwent CD4+ T cell isolation. In the vaccine recipients, nucleocapsid antibodies were negative and there was no prior SARS-CoV-2 infection. Source: CD4+ T cells from PBMCs cultured with HCoV-NL63 spike peptides, taken before COVID-19 vaccination. The receptors here all came from a human donor who received a COVID-19 vaccine.

The gene calls are TRBV18 and TRBJ2-1, with D possibly being TRBD1 (5 bases). Germline-derived CDR1 and CDR2 are KGHSH and LQKENI. This CDR3 spans 16 amino acids. Trimming removed 2 bases at V and 5 bases at J, with 16 bases between. CDR3 sequence reads: CASSPIRGRSDNEQFF. As DNA, the CDR3 is TGTGCCAGCTCACCAATTAGGGGTCGTTCCGACAATGAGCAGTTCTTC.

The rearrangement uses TRBV18 and TRBJ2-7, with D possibly TRBD2 on 5 matching bases. The CDR3 sequence is 15 residues long. CDR1 and CDR2 (germline): KGHSH, LQKENI. Trimming left V 4 bases short and J 5 bases short, with 18 bases between. The CDR3 region has the DNA TGTGCCAGCTCACTGACTACAGCGTTACCCCACGAGCAGTACGTC. This sequence encodes CASSLTTALPHEQYV.

V gene TRBV5-4 combines with J gene TRBJ1-6, with D hard to call. Germline values: CDR1 SGHNT, CDR2 YYREEE (reference sequence). Trimming shortened V by 1 base and J by 7 bases, and 9 bases separated the two germline ends. The CDR3 loop spans 14 amino acids. The CDR3 protein is CASSLRAENSPLHF. The CDR3 nucleotides are TGTGCCAGCAGCTTGAGGGCCGAGAATTCACCCCTCCACTTT.

The gene calls are TRBV2 and TRBJ2-6; D gene unclear. V lost 7 bases to trimming and J lost 0 bases, with 7 bases between them. The germline gives CDR1 SNHLY, CDR2 FYNNEI. This CDR3 comprises 14 residues. The CDR3 region is CASITDSGANVLTF. In DNA, the CDR3 is TGTGCCAGCATTACAGACTCTGGGGCCAACGTCCTGACTTTC.

The CDR3 reads CASSFDRLRQPQHF. In nucleotides, the CDR3 is TGTGCCAGCAGCTTCGACAGGTTGCGTCAGCCCCAGCATTTT. J is TRBJ1-5 and V is TRBV6-5, with TRBD1 as a possible D gene (6 bases). The CDR3 runs to 14 residues. The germline gives CDR1 MNHEY, CDR2 SVGAGI. V gave up 6 bases and J gave up 6 bases, with 15 bases separating them.

This clone was observed a handful of times. The chain uses TRBV7-9 and TRBJ1-4, with TRBD1 as a possible D gene (5 bases). The germline V gene encodes CDR1 SEHNR and CDR2 FQNEAQ (reference sequence). V lost 3 bases to trimming and J lost 8 bases, with 19 bases between them. The CDR3 length is 16 residues. The CDR3 region has the DNA TGTGCCAGCAGCTTGCCGCGCGGGGCAGAATCGGAAAAACTGTTTTTT. This codes for CASSLPRGAESEKLFF.

V and J are TRBV5-5 and TRBJ1-1, with no clear D. The CDR3 has 13 residues. The V gene's germline CDR1 is SGHKS and CDR2 YYEKEE (reference sequence). V gave up 4 bases and J gave up 2 bases, with 9 bases separating them. Here the CDR3 DNA reads TGTGCCAGCAGCCAGACACGAAACACTGAAGCTTTCTTT. This gives the protein CASSQTRNTEAFF.

V and J are TRBV4-2 and TRBJ2-5; 8 nucleotides agree with TRBD2. CDR3 length: 16 residues. Germline assignment: CDR1 LGHNA and CDR2 YNFKEQ. V shed 3 bases, J shed 5 bases, and the junction held 11 bases outside the gene matches. The CDR3 is CASSHPRGLGGETQYF. In DNA form, the CDR3 reads TGTGCCAGCAGCCACCCCAGGGGACTAGGGGGGGAGACCCAGTACTTC.

The chain couples TRBV19 to TRBJ1-4, with 8 nucleotides matching TRBD1. The CDR3 length is 16 residues. After removal of 9 bases from V and 7 bases from J, the junction contained 16 bases not matched to a gene. The germline V gene encodes CDR1 LNHDA and CDR2 SQIVND (reference sequence). The CDR3 bases are TGTGCCAGCAGGACAGGGATCGGGGCCGCTTCTGAAAAACTGTTTTTT. Translating gives CASRTGIGAASEKLFF.

This chain connects TRBV15 to TRBJ1-3; D is undetermined. V was pared by 5 bases and J by 4 bases, with 6 bases between. The germline gives CDR1 LNHNV, CDR2 YYDKDF (reference sequence). This CDR3 has 12 residues. CDR3 residues: CATSPWGNTIYF. CDR3 nucleotides: TGTGCCACCAGCCCCTGGGGAAACACCATATATTTT.

The CDR3 region has the DNA TGCGCCAGCAGCCCCCGGGGGGCGGGGGGTATCGATGAGCAGTTCTTC. Translated: CASSPRGAGGIDEQFF. This chain links TRBV4-1 with TRBJ2-1; 8 nucleotides agree with TRBD2. In germline, CDR1 is MGHRA, CDR2 YSYEKL. The CDR3 runs to 16 residues. The trim removed 4 bases at V and 8 bases at J, leaving 13 bases unmatched.

V gene TRBV21-1 combines with J gene TRBJ1-4; the table calls TRBD1, which could not be checked here. TRBV21-1 is a documented pseudogene. The CDR3 length is 15 residues. The CDR3 sequence is CASIRGDRSYEKLFF. Written as DNA, the CDR3 is TGTGCCAGCATTAGGGGGGACAGAAGTTATGAAAAACTGTTTTTT.

The rearrangement links TRBV3-1 (or the pseudogene TRBV3-2) to TRBJ1-1; unclear D gene. Germline V gives CDR1 LGHDT, CDR2 YNNKEL (reference sequence). This CDR3 is built from 14 residues. Between the trimmed V and J ends, which lost 5 bases and 0 bases, there was a span of 10 bases. CDR3 amino acids: CASSYSGLNTEAFF. As DNA, the CDR3 is TGTGCCAGCAGCTATTCCGGGCTGAACACTGAAGCTTTCTTT.